One and the same sample provided the 5 T cell receptor beta chains below, sequenced in a study of T cells in Graves' hyperthyroidism and ophthalmopathy. Amplification targeted TCR beta CDR3 regions from RNA transcripts. Using the HTBI primer set, a first-round RT-PCR was run on the TCR CDR3. TCRdb ran MiXCR on the multiplex PCR reads and lists one entry per CDR3 protein. The sample holds 200,000 or so distinct CDR3 sequences, around a sixth seen once. The sequenced sample was blood. Receptors were obtained from a woman between 50 and 59 years old with Graves' hyperthyroidism.

This clonotype was recorded a few times. In DNA form, the CDR3 reads TGTGCCAGCAGCCTCGAAGGCTCTGGGGCCAACGTCCTGACTTTC. This gives the protein CASSLEGSGANVLTF. The chain joins TRBV13 to TRBJ2-6; D is ambiguous. Trimming stripped 5 bases from V and 0 bases from J, with 8 bases between. The CDR3 has 15 amino acids. The germline V gene has CDR1 PRHDT and CDR2 FYEKMQ (reference sequence).

This chain links TRBV2 with TRBJ2-1; 7 positions agree with TRBD2. The germline CDR1 and CDR2 sequences are SNHLY and FYNNEI. The CDR3 has 16 residues. V dropped 6 bases and J dropped 6; count of bases not matched to a gene: 14. The CDR3: CASSGLPAGVSNEQFF. The DNA for the CDR3 is TGTGCCAGCAGCGGACTACCGGCGGGAGTGTCCAATGAGCAGTTCTTC.

This clonotype has a handful of counts. V gene TRBV12-3 or TRBV12-4 combines with J gene TRBJ1-1; TRBD1 matches 10 bases. J lost 2 bases, V lost 3 bases, and 15 bases had no gene match. The CDR3 loop spans 19 amino acids. The CDR3, as DNA: TGTGCCAGCAGTTTTTATGCGGGACAGGGGAATCGATACAACACTGAAGCTTTCTTT. Protein product: CASSFYAGQGNRYNTEAFF.

The rearrangement links TRBV6-1 to TRBJ2-7; 7 nucleotides align to TRBD2. This CDR3 has 14 residues. Germline-derived CDR1 and CDR2 are MNHNS and SASEGT. After removal of 5 bases from V and 3 bases from J, the junction contained 7 bases not matched to a gene. DNA for the CDR3: TGTGCCAGCAGTAAGCGGGACGTCGGCTACGAGCAGTACTTC. As protein: CASSKRDVGYEQYF.

This clonotype appeared a few times. The V and J genes are TRBV6-5 and TRBJ1-4; possible D gene TRBD1, 5 bases. This CDR3 contains 15 residues. The germline V and J ends were trimmed by 0 bases and 0 bases, with 5 bases remaining between them. The germline gives CDR1 MNHEY, CDR2 SVGAGI. CDR3 in DNA: TGTGCCAGCAGTTACTCGACAGCAACTAATGAAAAACTGTTTTTT. Amino acids: CASSYSTATNEKLFF.